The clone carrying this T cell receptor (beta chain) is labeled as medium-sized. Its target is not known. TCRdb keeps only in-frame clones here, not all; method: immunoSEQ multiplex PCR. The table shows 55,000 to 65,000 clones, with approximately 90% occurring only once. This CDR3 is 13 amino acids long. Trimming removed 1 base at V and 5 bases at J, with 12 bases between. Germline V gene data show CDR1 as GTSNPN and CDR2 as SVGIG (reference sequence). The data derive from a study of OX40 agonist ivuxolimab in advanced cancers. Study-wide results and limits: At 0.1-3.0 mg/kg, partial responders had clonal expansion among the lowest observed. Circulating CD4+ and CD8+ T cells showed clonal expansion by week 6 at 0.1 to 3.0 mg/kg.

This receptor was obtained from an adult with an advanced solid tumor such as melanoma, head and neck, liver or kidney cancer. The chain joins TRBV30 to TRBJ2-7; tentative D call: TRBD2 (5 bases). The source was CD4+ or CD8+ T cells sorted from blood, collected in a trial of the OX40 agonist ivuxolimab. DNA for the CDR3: TGTGCCTGGAGTGCCGGGAATTACGACGAGCAGTACTTC. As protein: CAWSAGNYDEQYF.